What follows is one T cell receptor (beta chain) and its context. The CDR3 is 16 residues long. With 4 bases removed from V and 0 bases from J, the gap between germline ends came to 13 bases. Germline-derived CDR1 and CDR2 are KGHSH and LQKENI. These data belong to a study of control samples from healthy donors and cancer patients. The protocol was immunoSEQ multiplex PCR, while the TCRdb copy is restricted to in-frame clones and leaves out a portion. The data contain more than 100,000 clones, approximately 90% of them singletons. Sequencing used blood. The rearrangement uses TRBV18 and TRBJ1-3, with a weak D call TRBD1 (6 bases). This clonotype was sampled from a man aged 40-55 years in good health. The CDR3 DNA follows: TGTGCCAGCTCACTGATCCGGGACAACTCTGGAAACACCATATATTTT. Amino acids: CASSLIRDNSGNTIYF.